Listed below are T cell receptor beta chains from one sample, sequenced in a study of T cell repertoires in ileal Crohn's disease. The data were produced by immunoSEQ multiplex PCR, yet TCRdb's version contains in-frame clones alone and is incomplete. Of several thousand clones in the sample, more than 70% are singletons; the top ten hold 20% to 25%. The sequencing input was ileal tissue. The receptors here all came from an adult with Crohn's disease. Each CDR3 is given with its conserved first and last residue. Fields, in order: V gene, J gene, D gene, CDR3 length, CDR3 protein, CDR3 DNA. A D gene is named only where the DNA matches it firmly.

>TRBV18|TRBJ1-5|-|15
CASSPQAGFNQPQHF
TGTGCCAGCTCACCACAGGCAGGTTTCAATCAGCCCCAGCATTTT
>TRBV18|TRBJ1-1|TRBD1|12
CASSRTGTEAFF
TGTGCCAGCTCGCGGACAGGGACTGAAGCTTTCTTT
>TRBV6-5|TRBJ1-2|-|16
CASSYSTGQRAHGYTF
TGTGCCAGCAGTTACTCGACCGGGCAGAGGGCCCATGGCTACACCTTC
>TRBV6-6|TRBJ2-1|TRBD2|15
CASSTPAGGGNEQFF
TGTGCCAGCAGCACCCCGGCGGGAGGCGGCAATGAGCAGTTCTTC
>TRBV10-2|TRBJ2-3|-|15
CASSESDRLTDTQYF
TGCGCCAGCAGTGAGTCGGACAGACTCACAGATACGCAGTATTTT
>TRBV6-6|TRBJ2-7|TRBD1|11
CASSRDRDQYF
TGTGCCAGCAGCCGGGACAGGGATCAGTACTTC
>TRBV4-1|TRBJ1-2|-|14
CASSRPDGEDGYTF
TGCGCCAGCAGCCGACCCGACGGAGAAGATGGCTACACCTTC
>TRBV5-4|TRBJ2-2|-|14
CASSFGVAAGELFF
TGTGCCAGCAGCTTCGGGGTTGCGGCGGGGGAGCTGTTTTTT
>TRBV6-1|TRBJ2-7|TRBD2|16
CASSVGTSGSLYEQYF
TGTGCCAGCAGTGTGGGGACTAGCGGCTCTCTATACGAGCAGTACTTC
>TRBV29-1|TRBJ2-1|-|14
CSVVLQSSYNEQFF
TGCAGCGTTGTTCTACAGAGCTCCTACAATGAGCAGTTCTTC
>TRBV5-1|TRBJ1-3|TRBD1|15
CASSSATGDGNTIYF
TGCGCCAGCAGCTCAGCGACAGGGGATGGAAACACCATATATTTT
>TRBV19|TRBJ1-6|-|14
CASSSAGDNSPLHF
TGTGCCAGTAGTTCCGCAGGGGATAATTCACCCCTCCACTTT
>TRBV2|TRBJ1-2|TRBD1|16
CASRGHLQGILYGYTF
TGTGCCAGCAGGGGACATTTACAGGGGATCCTCTATGGCTACACCTTC
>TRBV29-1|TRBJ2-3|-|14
CSVAYGSPTDTQYF
TGCAGCGTAGCCTACGGGAGCCCCACAGATACGCAGTATTTT
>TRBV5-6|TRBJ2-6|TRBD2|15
CASSFGGSGANVLTF
TGTGCCAGCAGCTTCGGGGGGTCTGGGGCCAACGTCCTGACTTTC